These 7 T cell receptor beta chains originate from one sample sequenced in a study of blood T cell repertoires in COVID-19. Clones were read by immunoSEQ multiplex PCR, and TCRdb kept only the in-frame ones, dropping some. The sample yields more than 450,000 clones, about nine tenths seen once. The sequencing input was PBMCs or T cells enriched from blood (not recorded which). The receptor set was obtained from a woman aged 18-35 years who had recovered from COVID-19.

This chain links TRBV30 with TRBJ2-3, with D unclear. The V gene lost 1 base and the J gene lost 1 base, with 6 bases spanning the gap. In germline, CDR1 is GTSNPN, CDR2 SVGIG (reference sequence). The CDR3 contains 13 residues. Here the CDR3 reads CAWSGLRTDTQYF. The CDR3 DNA reads TGTGCCTGGAGTGGGCTGCGCACAGATACGCAGTATTTT.

This clone was observed once. The sample has other DNA sequences that encode this CDR3 too. The J gene is TRBJ1-2, the V gene TRBV9; 9 nucleotides line up with TRBD1. From germline, CDR1 is SGDLS and CDR2 YYNGEE. CDR3 size: 14 residues. Germline trimming cut 4 bases from V and 2 bases from J; bases unmatched to any gene: 3. The CDR3: CASSPGQGNYGYTF. The CDR3 coding sequence is TGTGCCAGCAGCCCAGGACAGGGGAACTATGGCTACACCTTC.

This chain uses TRBV3-1 (or the pseudogene TRBV3-2) with TRBJ1-1; D uncertain. The CDR3 has 15 residues. Germline V gene lookup returns CDR1 LGHDT and CDR2 YNNKEL (reference sequence). V lost 1 base and J lost 1, with 10 bases in between. The CDR3 nucleotides are TGTGCCAGCAGCCAAGGACCAGACTCGAACACTGAAGCTTTCTTT. Its translation: CASSQGPDSNTEAFF.

This chain uses TRBV19 with TRBJ2-1; D might be TRBD2 (5 bases). Trimming removed 5 bases at V and 14 bases at J, with 13 bases between. Germline V gene data show CDR1 as LNHDA and CDR2 as SQIVND (reference sequence). The CDR3 totals 11 residues. CDR3 bases: TGTGCCAGTAGTCCTAGCCGGGTGGAGTTCTTC. The encoded protein is CASSPSRVEFF.

The chain employs TRBV25-1 and TRBJ2-1; D gene uncertain. The CDR3 runs 14 residues. Per germline, CDR1 MGHDK and CDR2 SYGVNS. The V end was cut by 2 bases, the J end by 3 bases, with 8 bases between. In nucleotides, the CDR3 is TGTGCCAGCAGTGAACCAGGATTCTACAATGAGCAGTTCTTC. Protein: CASSEPGFYNEQFF.

The gene calls are TRBV28 and TRBJ1-1, with D tentatively TRBD1 (6 bases). Germline CDR1 and CDR2: MDHEN and SYDVKM. The length of the CDR3 is 16 residues. V was shortened by 2 bases and J by 0 bases, with 13 bases between the two germline ends. This chain's CDR3 is CASSLLQDSLNTEAFF. In nucleotides, the CDR3 is TGTGCCAGCAGTTTACTTCAGGACAGCCTGAACACTGAAGCTTTCTTT.

This clone turned up a few times. The chain carries TRBV5-4 and TRBJ2-7; the match to TRBD2 covers 7 bases. The ends lost 3 bases at V and 2 bases at J; junction bases unmatched: 5. The CDR3 has 14 residues. Germline loops: CDR1 SGHNT, CDR2 YYREEE (reference sequence). CDR3 sequence: CASSSWGGAYEQYF. The CDR3 DNA follows: TGTGCCAGCAGCTCATGGGGGGGTGCCTACGAGCAGTACTTC.